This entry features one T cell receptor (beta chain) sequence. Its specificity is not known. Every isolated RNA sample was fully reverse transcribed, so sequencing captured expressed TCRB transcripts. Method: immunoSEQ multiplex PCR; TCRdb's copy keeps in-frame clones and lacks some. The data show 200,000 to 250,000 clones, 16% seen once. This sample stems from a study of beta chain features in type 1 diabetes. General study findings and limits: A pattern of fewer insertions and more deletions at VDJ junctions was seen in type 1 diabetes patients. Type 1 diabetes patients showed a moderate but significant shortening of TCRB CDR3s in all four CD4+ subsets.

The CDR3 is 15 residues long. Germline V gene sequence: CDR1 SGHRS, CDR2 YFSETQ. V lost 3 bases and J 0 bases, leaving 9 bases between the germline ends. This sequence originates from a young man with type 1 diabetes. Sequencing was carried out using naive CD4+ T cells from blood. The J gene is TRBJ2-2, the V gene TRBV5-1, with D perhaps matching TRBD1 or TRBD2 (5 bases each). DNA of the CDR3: TGCGCCAGCAGCTCGGGGACCTCGAACACCGGGGAGCTGTTTTTT. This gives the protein CASSSGTSNTGELFF. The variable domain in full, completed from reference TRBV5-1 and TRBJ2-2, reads KAGVTQTPRYLIKTRGQQVTLSCSPISGHRSVSWYQQTPGQGLQFLFEYFSETQRNKGNFPGRFSGRQFSNSRSEMNVSTLELGDSALYLCASSSGTSNTGELFFGEGSRLTVL.